The present T cell receptor beta chain was sequenced within a study of T-cell memory formation after mild COVID-19. In TCRdb, the 5' RACE reads were re-called with MiXCR into one record per CDR3 protein. The sample lists roughly 130,000 distinct CDR3 sequences; approximately 15% were seen once. V lost 8 bases and J 2 bases, leaving 9 bases between the germline ends. This CDR3 is 12 amino acids long. The V gene's germline CDR1 is ENHRY and CDR2 SYGVKD. The sequenced material came from PBMCs or a T cell subset sorted from them (not recorded which). This chain links TRBV10-3 with TRBJ1-2, with a weak D call TRBD1 (6 bases). This sequence was found in a man aged 18 to 35 who had mild COVID-19 (a few samples of this study predate the infection). Cell type and time point are not known. The CDR3 region has the DNA TGTGCCATCGGACAGTCAAACTATGGCTACACCTTC. The encoded protein is CAIGQSNYGYTF.